The next 20 T cell receptor beta chains were all read from a single sample in a study of T cells after yellow fever vaccination. TCRdb fed the 5' RACE reads into MiXCR, producing one record per CDR3 protein. Counted here are about 150,000 distinct CDR3 sequences, less than 8.5% occurring once; the ten biggest clones make up 0.5% to 0.65%. Sequences were derived from CD4+ T cells sorted from PBMCs, sampled 10 days after the yellow fever booster vaccination. Every receptor here comes from a young man who received the YFV17D yellow fever vaccine.

In this sample, this clonotype turned up many times. The chain employs TRBV6-1 and TRBJ1-5; D gene unclear. Germline V gene sequence: CDR1 MNHNS, CDR2 SASEGT. The CDR3 spans 13 residues. The V and J ends lost 4 bases and 3 bases respectively, with 7 bases between them. This chain's CDR3 is CASSVTDNQPQHF. DNA of the CDR3: TGTGCCAGCAGTGTAACAGACAATCAGCCCCAGCATTTT.

This clonotype was picked up one time. With a much larger clone just one base away, this may be a read error. The chain couples TRBV3-1 to TRBJ2-5; D is ambiguous. The length of the CDR3 is 12 residues. Germline-derived CDR1 and CDR2 are LGHDT and YNNKEL (reference sequence). Trimming took 0 bases from V and 2 from J, leaving 1 base between them. The chain's CDR3 is CASSQDQETQYF. The CDR3 DNA sequence: TGTGCCAGCAGCCAAGATCAAGAGACCCAGTACTTC.

Ten or more counts support this clonotype. The CDR3 DNA follows: TGTGCCAGCAGCGTTCAGCCGAACACTGAAGCTTTCTTT. This translates into CASSVQPNTEAFF. This chain joins TRBV9 and TRBJ1-1; D remains unclear. Trimming pared 2 bases from V and 1 base from J, leaving 6 bases between. CDR3 length equals 13 residues. Germline CDR1 and CDR2: SGDLS and YYNGEE.

This clonotype was seen a handful of times. J is TRBJ2-6 and V is TRBV12-3 or TRBV12-4; unclear D gene. The CDR3 is made up of 15 amino acids. V lost 4 bases to trimming and J lost 1 base, with 8 bases between them. Here the CDR3 reads CASSYIGSGANVLTF. The CDR3 nucleotides are TGTGCCAGCAGTTATATAGGGTCTGGGGCCAACGTCCTGACTTTC.

This clonotype was seen ten or more times. This chain uses TRBV12-3 or TRBV12-4 with TRBJ2-2, with TRBD1 identical over 10 bases. This CDR3 is 16 amino acids long. V lost 5 bases and J lost 3; bases outside the gene matches: 6. CDR3 residues: CASSDPGQGYTGELFF. Here the CDR3 DNA reads TGTGCCAGCAGTGATCCGGGACAGGGGTACACCGGGGAGCTGTTTTTT.

This clonotype was seen at least ten times. This sequence joins TRBV7-9 and TRBJ1-1; D gene uncertain. The germline V gene encodes CDR1 SEHNR and CDR2 FQNEAQ (reference sequence). The V gene lost 5 bases and the J gene lost 10 bases, with 17 bases spanning the gap. The CDR3 has 13 residues. Written as DNA, the CDR3 is TGTGCCAGCAGCCAAACCCCCGTTATGGGAGCTTTCTTT. Translated: CASSQTPVMGAFF. The complete variable domain, with remaining parts taken from reference TRBV7-9 and TRBJ1-1, reads DTGVSQNPRHKITKRGQNVTFRCDPISEHNRLYWYRQTLGQGPEFLTYFQNEAQLEKSRLLSDRFSAERPKGSFSTLEIQRTEQGDSAMYLCASSQTPVMGAFFGQGTRLTVV.

The CDR3 DNA is TGTGCCAGCTCACCACCCTGGCGCAGGGGACCCTACGAGCAGTACTTC. This sequence encodes CASSPPWRRGPYEQYF. The chain has TRBV18 and TRBJ2-7; possible D gene TRBD1, 6 bases. CDR1 and CDR2 (germline): KGHSH, LQKENI. This CDR3 comprises 16 residues. Trimming stripped 0 bases from V and 2 bases from J, with 14 bases between.

V gene TRBV20-1 combines with J gene TRBJ1-1; no clear D. The CDR3 consists of 13 residues. Per the germline V gene, CDR1 is DFQATT and CDR2 is SNEGSKA (reference sequence). V was trimmed by 4 bases and J by 0 bases, leaving 9 bases between them. This CDR3 reads CSAKTDMNTEAFF. DNA for the CDR3: TGCAGTGCTAAGACTGACATGAACACTGAAGCTTTCTTT.

A few counts support this clonotype. V is TRBV15 and J is TRBJ2-5, with TRBD2 matching over 12 bases. Germline values: CDR1 LNHNV, CDR2 YYDKDF (reference sequence). Trimming removed 3 bases from V and 2 bases from J; junction bases left unmatched: 4. The CDR3 is 16 amino acids. The CDR3 DNA is TGTGCCACCAGCAGGTCTAGCGGGGGGGGTCAAGAGACCCAGTACTTC. It translates to CATSRSSGGGQETQYF.

In this sample, this clonotype turned up many times. The V gene is TRBV20-1, the J gene TRBJ2-1; D uncertain. V lost 6 bases, J lost 2 bases, and 17 bases lay in between. Germline V gene sequence: CDR1 DFQATT, CDR2 SNEGSKA (reference sequence). The CDR3 sequence is 15 residues long. The CDR3 sequence is CSASLRSAAYNEQFF. CDR3 bases: TGCAGTGCCTCTCTCCGCAGCGCAGCCTACAATGAGCAGTTCTTC.

This clonotype was seen at least ten times. This chain uses TRBV20-1 with TRBJ2-7, with TRBD2 matching over 11 bases. Germline CDR1 is DFQATT and CDR2 is SNEGSKA (reference sequence). Losses at the gene ends were 5 bases for V and 4 bases for J; bases not matched to a gene: 7. The CDR3 extends over 14 amino acids. The CDR3 reads CSARRLAGSYEQYF. Written as DNA, the CDR3 is TGCAGTGCTCGTCGACTAGCGGGATCTTACGAGCAGTACTTC.

Ten or more counts support this clonotype. The rearrangement links TRBV19 to TRBJ2-7, with 8 bases fitting TRBD2. The V gene's germline CDR1 is LNHDA and CDR2 SQIVND (reference sequence). The CDR3 spans 14 residues. Losses at the gene ends were 6 bases for V and 1 base for J; bases not matched to a gene: 5. The CDR3, as DNA: TGTGCCAGTAGACCTTTAGCGGGATCCTACGAGCAGTACTTC. It specifies CASRPLAGSYEQYF.

This clonotype was recorded many times. The chain has TRBV20-1 and TRBJ1-1; D unresolved. V dropped 3 bases and J dropped 1 base, with 12 bases sitting between them. Looked up from germline, CDR1 is DFQATT and CDR2 is SNEGSKA (reference sequence). The CDR3 is 14 amino acids. The CDR3 loop reads CSARAGNRNTEAFF. CDR3 nucleotide sequence: TGCAGTGCTAGGGCGGGCAACAGGAACACTGAAGCTTTCTTT.

The CDR3 nucleotides are TGTGCCAGCAGTTTATTAAGGAGCAGTTCACCCCTCCACTTT. Its translation is CASSLLRSSSPLHF. The rearrangement joins TRBV28 to TRBJ1-6; D not certain. From germline, CDR1 is MDHEN and CDR2 SYDVKM. The CDR3 has 14 amino acids. The V end was cut by 1 base, the J end by 9 bases, with 10 bases between.

The chain employs TRBV24-1 and TRBJ1-5, with 12 bases that match TRBD1. CDR3 length: 17 amino acids. Unmatched junction bases numbered 6, after V lost 4 bases and J lost 3 bases. Looked up from germline, CDR1 is KGHDR and CDR2 is SFDVKD. The CDR3 loop is CATSEAGTGGVNQPQHF. CDR3 DNA sequence: TGTGCCACCAGTGAGGCCGGGACAGGGGGCGTCAATCAGCCCCAGCATTTT.

This clonotype was counted at least ten times. The chain recombines TRBV20-1 with TRBJ2-3; D might be TRBD2 (7 bases). Germline lookup yields CDR1 DFQATT and CDR2 SNEGSKA (reference sequence). This CDR3 comprises 14 residues. V was shortened by 3 bases and J by 0 bases, with 10 bases between the two germline ends. CDR3 residues: CSASGGASTDTQYF. The CDR3, as DNA: TGCAGTGCTAGTGGGGGGGCGAGCACAGATACGCAGTATTTT.

J is TRBJ2-2 and V is TRBV18; D assignment may be TRBD1 or TRBD2 (5 bases each). V lost 4 bases, J lost 1 base, and 13 bases lay in between. This CDR3 contains 16 residues. Germline CDR1 is KGHSH and CDR2 is LQKENI. CDR3 sequence: CASSRIGAENTGELFF. As DNA, the CDR3 is TGTGCCAGCTCACGAATCGGGGCCGAGAACACCGGGGAGCTGTTTTTT.

The sample holds many counts of this clonotype. This chain uses TRBV5-6 with TRBJ2-7; D perhaps matches TRBD1 (5 bases). The CDR3 runs 13 residues. Trimming left V 2 bases short and J 3 bases short, with 9 bases between. In germline, CDR1 is SGHDT, CDR2 YYEEEE. The CDR3 is CASSFAGNYEQYF. The CDR3, as DNA: TGTGCCAGCAGCTTCGCAGGGAACTACGAGCAGTACTTC.

This clonotype showed up many times. The V gene is TRBV18, the J gene TRBJ2-7; a possible D gene is TRBD2 (6 bases). The CDR3 contains 14 residues. Trimming took 8 bases from V and 2 from J, leaving 16 bases between them. CDR1 is KGHSH and CDR2 is LQKENI in the germline V gene. Here the CDR3 DNA reads TGTGCCAGCCGCCCCGAGGGCGGGGCCTACGAGCAGTACTTC. It specifies CASRPEGGAYEQYF. Drawing the rest from reference TRBV18 and TRBJ2-7, the complete variable domain is NAGVMQNPRHLVRRRGQEARLRCSPMKGHSHVYWYRQLPEEGLKFMVYLQKENIIDESGMPKERFSAEFPKEGPSILRIQQVVRGDSAAYFCASRPEGGAYEQYFGPGTRLTVT.

Worth noting for this clonotype: A much larger clone sits a single nucleotide away, making a read error possible. The rearrangement links TRBV7-8 to TRBJ2-2; D remains ambiguous. This CDR3 spans 12 amino acids. Germline V gives CDR1 SGHVS, CDR2 FQNEAQ. The CDR3 bases are TGTGCCAGCAGCTTCAACACCAGGGAGCTGTTTTTT. Translated, it gives CASSFNTRELFF.